This T cell receptor (beta chain) emerged from a study of blood T cells in healthy people across ages. Through a sample-barcoded 5' primer and a J-beta primer mix, a second PCR was run for about 6 to 11 cycles. TCRdb re-analysed the 5' RACE reads in MiXCR, keeping a single row per CDR3 protein. Here the sample spans around 790,000 distinct CDR3 sequences, 40% to 50% being singletons. CDR1 and CDR2 from the germline V gene are MGHDK and SYGVNS. This CDR3 spans 14 amino acids. The V and J ends lost 3 bases and 9 bases respectively, with 12 bases between them. The sample holds a few counts of this clonotype.

The gene calls are TRBV25-1 and TRBJ1-6, with D possibly TRBD1 on 5 matching bases. The sample comprised blood. This clonotype was obtained from a man aged 55-75 years in good health. The CDR3 region is CASSEGRRASPLHF. The CDR3 DNA is TGTGCCAGCAGTGAGGGACGTAGGGCTTCACCCCTCCACTTT.